This T cell receptor (beta chain) derives from a study of T cell repertoires in cytomegalovirus infection. Study overall: CMV infection and matching HLA type were both indicated by public TCR beta signatures. General observations from the study: HLA-C-restricted CMV-specific TCR beta clonotypes prevailed in the ex vivo response. Summed frequency of public TCR beta families distinguished CMV carriers with the relevant HLA.

J was trimmed by 2 bases and V by 4 bases; bases with no gene match: 14. The CDR3 extends over 20 amino acids. The V gene's germline CDR1 is SGHVT and CDR2 SQSDAQ. TCRdb redid the calling of the reads with MiXCR, one entry per CDR3 protein. Here the sample spans approximately 630,000 distinct CDR3 sequences, less than 25% being singletons. In regard to this clonotype: Antigen specificity is unknown.

The sequence was collected from a human donor in good health (CMV status not recorded). Some clones in this sample may be carry-over from other donors' samples. The chain recombines TRBV7-4 with TRBJ2-2; 12 nucleotides match TRBD2. The sample taken for sequencing was CD8+ T cells from PBMCs. CDR3 sequence: CASSSKIGLAGISNTGELFF. In DNA form, the CDR3 reads TGTGCCAGCAGCTCCAAGATAGGACTAGCGGGGATTTCTAACACCGGGGAGCTGTTTTTT.